Listed here are 16 T cell receptor beta chains from one sample, sequenced in a study of T-cell memory formation after mild COVID-19. TCRdb reprocessed the 5' RACE reads via MiXCR and lists one record per CDR3 protein. The sample has about 140,000 distinct CDR3 sequences, around 14% seen once. Sequencing was performed on PBMCs or a T cell subset sorted from them (not recorded which). The receptor set was obtained from an adult woman who had mild COVID-19 (a few samples of this study predate the infection). Cell type and time point are not known.

The V and J genes are TRBV5-4 and TRBJ1-2; 7 bases map to TRBD1. The length of the CDR3 is 14 residues. CDR1 and CDR2 from the germline V gene are SGHNT and YYREEE (reference sequence). With V trimmed by 0 bases and J by 6 bases, 5 bases remained unmatched. The CDR3 DNA sequence: TGTGCCAGCAGCTTGGCCCTGACAGGGAATGGCTACACCTTC. Its protein product is CASSLALTGNGYTF.

This clonotype was picked up a small number of times. This chain's CDR3 is CASSIGVIYEQYF. The CDR3, as DNA: TGTGCCAGTAGTATCGGGGTTATTTACGAGCAGTACTTC. This chain joins TRBV19 and TRBJ2-7; maybe TRBD2 (5 bases). Per the germline V gene, CDR1 is LNHDA and CDR2 is SQIVND (reference sequence). V was shortened by 3 bases and J by 4 bases, with 10 bases between the two germline ends. CDR3 size: 13 residues.

The rearrangement uses TRBV5-6 and TRBJ2-5; D is tentatively TRBD1 or TRBD2 (5 bases each). V lost 4 bases and J 5 bases, leaving 12 bases between the germline ends. The CDR3 is made up of 13 amino acids. Germline V gene lookup returns CDR1 SGHDT and CDR2 YYEEEE. The CDR3 DNA follows: TGTGCCAGCAGCCGGGACGTAGAGGAGACCCAGTACTTC. Residues: CASSRDVEETQYF. The full variable domain, with the rest looked up from reference TRBV5-6 and TRBJ2-5, is DAGVTQSPTHLIKTRGQQVTLRCSPKSGHDTVSWYQQALGQGPQFIFQYYEEEERQRGNFPDRFSGHQFPNYSSELNVNALLLGDSALYLCASSRDVEETQYFGPGTRLLVL.

This clonotype was counted ten times or more. The chain is built from TRBV7-8 and TRBJ2-1; weak D call: TRBD2 (6 bases). The CDR3 extends over 13 amino acids. In germline, CDR1 is SGHVS, CDR2 FQNEAQ. V was clipped by 5 bases and J by 3 bases, with 8 bases between them. DNA of the CDR3: TGTGCCAGCAGCCGGGGGAGCTACAATGAGCAGTTCTTC. It encodes CASSRGSYNEQFF.

The V gene is TRBV25-1, the J gene TRBJ1-1; perhaps TRBD1 as D (5 bases). This CDR3 spans 14 amino acids. V was shortened by 0 bases and J by 2 bases, with 7 bases between the two germline ends. From germline, CDR1 is MGHDK and CDR2 SYGVNS. The CDR3 nucleotides read TGTGCCAGCAGTGAATACCAGGGTAACACTGAAGCTTTCTTT. Residues: CASSEYQGNTEAFF.

This chain joins TRBV12-3 or TRBV12-4 and TRBJ2-3; D is undetermined. The CDR3 runs 11 residues. V lost 3 bases to trimming and J lost 7 bases, with 5 bases between them. This CDR3 reads CASSLTYTQYF. The DNA of the CDR3 is TGTGCCAGCAGTTTGACCTATACGCAGTATTTT.

The rearrangement joins TRBV23-1 to TRBJ2-5; 8 nucleotides align to TRBD1. TRBV23-1 is an open reading frame whose function is uncertain. This CDR3 is built from 14 residues. V gave up 4 bases and J gave up 2 bases; unmatched junction bases: 3. DNA for the CDR3: TGCGCCAGCAGTCCCCGGACAGGGCAAGAGACCCAGTACTTC. Encoded protein: CASSPRTGQETQYF.

This clonotype was detected ten times or more. This sequence joins TRBV20-1 and TRBJ2-3; D is uncertain. Between the trimmed V and J ends, which lost 0 bases and 4 bases, there was a span of 20 bases. The CDR3 contains 17 residues. CDR1 is DFQATT, CDR2 SNEGSKA, per germline (reference sequence). The CDR3 protein is CSARDVRFSAWSDTQYF. The CDR3 DNA follows: TGCAGTGCTAGAGATGTTAGATTTTCGGCCTGGTCAGATACGCAGTATTTT.

CDR3 protein: CASSQDRPGNEQFF. As DNA, the CDR3 is TGTGCCAGCAGCCAAGATCGACCGGGCAATGAGCAGTTCTTC. V usage is TRBV14 and J usage is TRBJ2-1, with D uncertain. The germline gives CDR1 SGHDN, CDR2 FVKESK. The CDR3 totals 14 residues. The germline V and J ends were trimmed by 0 bases and 6 bases, with 9 bases remaining between them.

V and J are TRBV4-3 and TRBJ2-2; a possible D gene is TRBD1 (6 bases). CDR1 is LGHNA and CDR2 is YSLEER in the germline V gene. The length of the CDR3 is 16 residues. The germline V and J ends were trimmed by 0 bases and 5 bases, with 13 bases remaining between them. The CDR3 sequence: CASSQEGRGRTGELFF. The CDR3 DNA sequence: TGCGCCAGCAGCCAAGAGGGCAGGGGTAGAACCGGGGAGCTGTTTTTT.

This clonotype was observed a few times. The chain joins TRBV19 to TRBJ2-7; 8 nucleotides line up with TRBD2. Germline CDR1 reads LNHDA; CDR2 reads SQIVND (reference sequence). This CDR3 has 14 amino acids. Trimming took 5 bases from V and 3 from J; bases not matched to a gene: 6. CDR3 protein: CASSPSGRNYEQYF. Here the CDR3 DNA reads TGTGCCAGTAGTCCCAGCGGGAGAAACTACGAGCAGTACTTC.

Only a few counts were recorded for this clonotype. The genes are TRBV7-3 and TRBJ2-6, with 11 nucleotides matching TRBD1. There are 19 residues in the CDR3. The V gene's germline CDR1 is SGHTA and CDR2 FQGTGA. J gave up 0 bases and V 4 bases, and 8 bases lay outside the gene matches. The CDR3 region is CASSSDPGTGGSGANVLTF. The CDR3 bases are TGTGCCAGCAGCTCCGATCCGGGGACAGGGGGCTCTGGGGCCAACGTCCTGACTTTC.

The rearrangement uses TRBV3-1 and TRBJ1-1; TRBD1 might be the D (5 bases). This CDR3 is 15 amino acids long. CDR1 is LGHDT and CDR2 is YNNKEL in the germline V gene (reference sequence). V was cut by 2 bases and J by 2 bases, with 12 bases left in between. DNA for the CDR3: TGTGCCAGCAGCCAATGGGGCAGAGATAACACTGAAGCTTTCTTT. It codes for CASSQWGRDNTEAFF.

This CDR3 is CASSQGAGEDTQYF. As DNA, the CDR3 is TGTGCCAGCAGCCAAGGAGCGGGAGAGGATACGCAGTATTTT. The chain uses TRBV4-2 and TRBJ2-3; TRBD2 agrees at 8 bases. CDR1 LGHNA and CDR2 YNFKEQ come from the germline V gene. The CDR3 extends over 14 amino acids. V was clipped by 1 base and J by 6 bases; unmatched bases: 3.

This clonotype has a handful of counts. V gene TRBV4-1 combines with J gene TRBJ2-5; D possibly corresponds to TRBD2 (6 bases). This CDR3 spans 17 amino acids. V lost 4 bases to trimming and J lost 1 base, with 19 bases between them. Germline loops: CDR1 MGHRA, CDR2 YSYEKL. The CDR3 region is CASSPRALSGRQETQYF. The CDR3 DNA sequence: TGCGCCAGCAGCCCCCGGGCATTAAGCGGGCGCCAAGAGACCCAGTACTTC.

The V gene is TRBV5-1, the J gene TRBJ2-1; D is undetermined. This CDR3 is built from 12 residues. The V end was cut by 0 bases, the J end by 8 bases, with 6 bases between. Germline-derived CDR1 and CDR2 are SGHRS and YFSETQ. In DNA, the CDR3 is TGCGCCAGCAGCTTGGCCTCGGATGAGCAGTTCTTC. It encodes CASSLASDEQFF.